A single sample gave rise to the 28 T cell receptor beta chains below, sequenced in a study of neoadjuvant anti-PD-1 for oral cavity cancer. Noted time point: after neoadjuvant nivolumab, at surgical resection. Some clones are missing from TCRdb's copy, which holds only in-frame ones; the method was immunoSEQ multiplex PCR. This repertoire shows about 37,000 clones, around 40% found once; its top ten account for approximately 15%. This specimen consisted of tumor tissue, obtained after nivolumab (anti-PD-1) treatment. These receptor sequences come from a person between 35 and 79 years old with oral cavity squamous cell carcinoma.

This CDR3 reads CASSLAEGRRTEAFF. DNA of the CDR3: TGTGCCAGCAGCTTAGCGGAGGGGAGGAGAACTGAAGCTTTCTTT. This chain joins TRBV7-9 and TRBJ1-1, with D tentatively TRBD1 (5 bases). Looked up from germline, CDR1 is SEHNR and CDR2 is FQNEAQ (reference sequence). This CDR3 is 15 amino acids long. V was trimmed by 0 bases and J by 5 bases, leaving 13 bases between them.

This clone was seen more than once but under ten times. The V call is TRBV11-1, the J call TRBJ2-7, with 7 bases aligning to TRBD2. Germline CDR1 is SGHAT and CDR2 is FQDESV (reference sequence). Losses at the gene ends were 5 bases for V and 1 base for J; bases not matched to a gene: 11. The CDR3 is made up of 16 amino acids. CDR3 amino acids: CASSPPGGRRSYEQYF. The CDR3 DNA sequence: TGTGCCAGCAGCCCCCCCGGCGGGAGACGTTCCTACGAGCAGTACTTC.

This clone qualifies as medium-sized (0.01 to 0.1%). The chain carries TRBV5-5 and TRBJ1-6; a possible D gene is TRBD1 (5 bases). Germline CDR1 and CDR2: SGHKS and YYEKEE (reference sequence). V was trimmed by 2 bases and J by 8 bases, leaving 11 bases between them. This CDR3 has 14 amino acids. In DNA, the CDR3 is TGTGCCAGCAGCTTCTCGTGGGGCGATTCACCCCTCCACTTT. It yields the protein CASSFSWGDSPLHF.

V usage is TRBV5-1 and J usage is TRBJ1-1; possibly TRBD1 for D (5 bases). Germline lookup yields CDR1 SGHRS and CDR2 YFSETQ. V was pared by 1 base and J by 1 base, with 11 bases between. The CDR3 length is 15 residues. In DNA, the CDR3 is TGCGCCAGCAGCTTGACCAGGGAGTGGAACACTGAAGCTTTCTTT. It translates to CASSLTREWNTEAFF.

This chain links TRBV15 with TRBJ2-3, with a tentative D call TRBD2 (5 bases). This CDR3 spans 16 amino acids. Germline CDR1 and CDR2: LNHNV and YYDKDF (reference sequence). V shed 5 bases and J shed 0 bases, with 15 bases lying between them. CDR3 in DNA: TGTGCCACCAGCCGCTTTAGGAGCGGTAGCACAGATACGCAGTATTTT. Translation gives CATSRFRSGSTDTQYF.

The chain links TRBV7-6 to TRBJ2-3, with D perhaps matching TRBD1 (6 bases). This CDR3 region has 15 residues. V was clipped by 6 bases and J by 2 bases, with 15 bases between them. CDR1 and CDR2 from the germline V gene are SGHVS and FNYEAQ. This chain's CDR3 is CASRVTGLLTDTQYF. Here the CDR3 DNA reads TGTGCCAGCAGGGTAACAGGGCTACTCACAGATACGCAGTATTTT.

The chain recombines TRBV25-1 with TRBJ2-3, with TRBD1 matching over 10 bases. The CDR3 runs to 16 residues. Trimming removed 5 bases from V and 3 bases from J; junction bases left unmatched: 8. Germline V lookup: CDR1 MGHDK, CDR2 SYGVNS. The CDR3: CASSPGTGAWTDTQYF. The DNA of the CDR3 is TGTGCCAGCAGTCCCGGGACAGGGGCTTGGACAGATACGCAGTATTTT.

This clone was seen a few times. J is TRBJ1-2 and V is TRBV5-6; D gene uncertain. The CDR3 totals 13 residues. The germline V gene has CDR1 SGHDT and CDR2 YYEEEE. V lost 4 bases, J lost 6 bases, and 13 bases lay in between. Here the CDR3 DNA reads TGTGCCAGCAGCCATTCCGTCGGGGATGGCTACACCTTC. Its protein product is CASSHSVGDGYTF.

The chain employs TRBV7-2 and TRBJ2-1; 10 bases align to TRBD2. Germline V gene sequence: CDR1 SGHTA, CDR2 FQGNSA. Germline trimming cut 5 bases from V and 5 bases from J; bases unmatched to any gene: 6. CDR3 length: 15 residues. CDR3 sequence: CASSPTSGFNNEQFF. The DNA of the CDR3 is TGTGCCAGCAGCCCGACTAGCGGGTTTAACAATGAGCAGTTCTTC.

The chain uses TRBV6-5 and TRBJ1-1; D is ambiguous. Germline CDR1 and CDR2: MNHEY and SVGAGI. CDR3 length equals 14 residues. The germline V and J ends were trimmed by 5 bases and 5 bases, with 15 bases remaining between them. The CDR3 loop is CASSESGVRTEAFF. The DNA of the CDR3 is TGTGCCAGCAGTGAGAGTGGGGTTAGGACTGAAGCTTTCTTT.

This clone appeared a few times. The rearrangement uses TRBV11-1 and TRBJ1-5; 7 bases are shared with TRBD1. V lost 5 bases to trimming and J lost 7 bases; unmatched junction nucleotides: 5. Germline-derived CDR1 and CDR2 are SGHAT and FQDESV (reference sequence). This CDR3 spans 13 amino acids. This chain's CDR3 is CASSMDRTQPQHF. In nucleotides, the CDR3 is TGTGCCAGCAGCATGGACAGGACGCAGCCCCAGCATTTT.

The table lists this clone with a few counts. CDR3 bases: TGTGCCAGCAGCTTAAGCGGCGGTTCCGGGGATGAGCAGTTCTTC. It yields the protein CASSLSGGSGDEQFF. The chain employs TRBV7-3 and TRBJ2-1, with D maybe TRBD2 (5 bases). This CDR3 comprises 15 residues. V lost 1 base and J lost 8, with 15 bases in between. Germline loops: CDR1 SGHTA, CDR2 FQGTGA.

V usage is TRBV5-1 and J usage is TRBJ2-3, with 7 bases lining up with TRBD1. The CDR3 is 16 amino acids. With 2 bases clipped from V and 0 bases from J, the junction kept 6 bases outside the gene matches. Germline V lookup: CDR1 SGHRS, CDR2 YFSETQ. CDR3 in amino acids: CASSFNRGASTDTQYF. CDR3 DNA sequence: TGCGCCAGCAGCTTCAACAGGGGTGCTAGCACAGATACGCAGTATTTT.

The rearrangement joins TRBV5-6 to TRBJ2-5; D unresolved. This CDR3 has 11 amino acids. V shed 2 bases and J shed 4 bases, with 3 bases lying between them. CDR1 is SGHDT and CDR2 is YYEEEE in the germline V gene. The CDR3 DNA reads as TGTGCCAGCAGCTTTATAGAGACCCAGTACTTC. Its translation is CASSFIETQYF.

The rearrangement links TRBV10-3 to TRBJ2-7; weak D call: TRBD1 (5 bases). Germline CDR1 reads ENHRY; CDR2 reads SYGVKD. Between the trimmed V and J ends, which lost 6 bases and 2 bases, there was a span of 14 bases. The CDR3 has 14 residues. CDR3 DNA: TGTGCCATCAGGGACACGGAAGTTACCTACGAGCAGTACTTC. Translation: CAIRDTEVTYEQYF.

This clone was observed at least ten times. The chain joins TRBV2 to TRBJ2-7, with 12 nucleotides matching TRBD2. The ends lost 7 bases at V and 5 bases at J; junction bases unmatched: 15. The germline gives CDR1 SNHLY, CDR2 FYNNEI. This CDR3 comprises 17 residues. Here the CDR3 reads CASTDTSGRHPGDEQYF. The CDR3 coding sequence is TGTGCCAGCACCGACACTAGCGGGAGGCACCCGGGGGACGAGCAGTACTTC.

This clone occurred a few times. V is TRBV30 and J is TRBJ2-2; D is perhaps TRBD2 (6 bases). This CDR3 has 15 amino acids. Germline CDR1 and CDR2: GTSNPN and SVGIG (reference sequence). The V and J ends lost 0 bases and 3 bases respectively, with 11 bases between them. CDR3 in DNA: TGTGCCTGGAGTGTAATCCGGAGGGACACCGGGGAGCTGTTTTTT. Its protein is CAWSVIRRDTGELFF.

The rearrangement links TRBV9 to TRBJ2-3; no firm D call. There are 16 residues in the CDR3. CDR1 and CDR2 (germline): SGDLS, YYNGEE. The germline V and J ends were trimmed by 1 base and 2 bases, with 14 bases remaining between them. The CDR3 coding sequence is TGTGCCAGCAGCGTATATGGACCGCGGCACACAGATACGCAGTATTTT. Translating gives CASSVYGPRHTDTQYF.

This clone was seen just once. The rearrangement links TRBV28 to TRBJ1-5; 8 nucleotides line up with TRBD1. J gave up 9 bases and V 0 bases, and 7 bases lay outside the gene matches. In germline, CDR1 is MDHEN, CDR2 SYDVKM. The CDR3 totals 15 residues. In DNA, the CDR3 is TGTGCCAGCAGTTTATGGGACAGGGAGCGTGGGCCCCAGCATTTT. This encodes CASSLWDRERGPQHF.

The V call is TRBV27, the J call TRBJ2-3, with 8 bases identical to TRBD2. V lost 4 bases to trimming and J lost 3 bases; unmatched junction nucleotides: 3. CDR1 MNHEY and CDR2 SMNVEV come from the germline V gene (reference sequence). The CDR3 consists of 14 residues. CDR3 sequence (DNA): TGTGCCAGCAGTTGGGGACTAGGAACAGATACGCAGTATTTT. Protein product: CASSWGLGTDTQYF.

The rearrangement links TRBV5-4 to TRBJ2-5, with 8 bases fitting TRBD2. Germline CDR1 reads SGHNT; CDR2 reads YYREEE (reference sequence). Trimming cost V 7 bases and J 5 bases; bases outside gene matches: 13. This CDR3 comprises 15 residues. The CDR3 protein is CASHSGIIAVETQYF. The CDR3 bases are TGTGCCAGCCATAGCGGGATTATTGCTGTGGAGACCCAGTACTTC.

The chain recombines TRBV25-1 with TRBJ2-7; D may be TRBD1 or TRBD2 (5 bases each). CDR1 is MGHDK, CDR2 SYGVNS, per germline. CDR3 size: 13 residues. V shed 6 bases and J shed 3 bases, with 12 bases lying between them. The CDR3 DNA is TGTGCCAGCAGCCCTGGGACGAGCTACGAGCAGTACTTC. It codes for CASSPGTSYEQYF.

The chain couples TRBV9 to TRBJ1-5, with D tentatively TRBD1 (6 bases). V lost 0 bases, J lost 0 bases, and 13 bases lay in between. Germline lookup yields CDR1 SGDLS and CDR2 YYNGEE. The CDR3 has 17 residues. The CDR3 protein is CASSVVRDKNSNQPQHF. In DNA, the CDR3 is TGTGCCAGCAGCGTAGTCCGGGACAAGAATAGCAATCAGCCCCAGCATTTT.

This clone showed up just a few times. The chain combines TRBV28 with TRBJ1-5; 8 bases line up with TRBD1. Trimming removed 3 bases from V and 4 bases from J; junction bases left unmatched: 2. CDR3 length equals 14 residues. From germline, CDR1 is MDHEN and CDR2 SYDVKM. CDR3: CASSLDRVNQPQHF. CDR3 bases: TGTGCCAGCAGTTTGGACAGGGTGAATCAGCCCCAGCATTTT.

This clone was seen a few times. The rearrangement links TRBV6-4 to TRBJ2-7; TRBD1 aligns across 7 bases. With 8 bases clipped from V and 5 bases from J, the junction kept 9 bases outside the gene matches. Germline V CDR1 and CDR2: MRHNA, SNTAGT. The CDR3 runs to 13 residues. CDR3 in DNA: TGTGCCAGCTCGGGACAGTCCGCCCACGAGCAGTACTTC. Protein sequence: CASSGQSAHEQYF.

J is TRBJ2-3 and V is TRBV4-2; possible D gene TRBD2, 6 bases. The CDR3 is 15 amino acids. The germline V gene encodes CDR1 LGHNA and CDR2 YNFKEQ. Between the trimmed V and J ends, which lost 1 base and 4 bases, there was a span of 12 bases. The CDR3 spells CASSQGGTQADTQYF. DNA for the CDR3: TGTGCCAGCAGCCAAGGCGGGACTCAGGCAGATACGCAGTATTTT.

The V gene is TRBV7-9, the J gene TRBJ1-5; no definite D call. Germline CDR1 reads SEHNR; CDR2 reads FQNEAQ (reference sequence). There are 15 residues in the CDR3. V lost 4 bases, J lost 0 bases, and 10 bases lay in between. CDR3 amino acids: CASSSGDGSNQPQHF. DNA of the CDR3: TGTGCCAGCAGCTCGGGTGACGGTAGCAATCAGCCCCAGCATTTT.

This sequence joins TRBV10-2 and TRBJ1-6; D perhaps matches TRBD1 (5 bases). The germline gives CDR1 WSHSY, CDR2 SAAADI. The CDR3 sequence is 13 residues long. Trimming shortened V by 4 bases and J by 8 bases, and 9 bases separated the two germline ends. CDR3 DNA sequence: TGCGCCAGCAGTGTAGGGACGGATTCACCCCTCCACTTT. Translated: CASSVGTDSPLHF.